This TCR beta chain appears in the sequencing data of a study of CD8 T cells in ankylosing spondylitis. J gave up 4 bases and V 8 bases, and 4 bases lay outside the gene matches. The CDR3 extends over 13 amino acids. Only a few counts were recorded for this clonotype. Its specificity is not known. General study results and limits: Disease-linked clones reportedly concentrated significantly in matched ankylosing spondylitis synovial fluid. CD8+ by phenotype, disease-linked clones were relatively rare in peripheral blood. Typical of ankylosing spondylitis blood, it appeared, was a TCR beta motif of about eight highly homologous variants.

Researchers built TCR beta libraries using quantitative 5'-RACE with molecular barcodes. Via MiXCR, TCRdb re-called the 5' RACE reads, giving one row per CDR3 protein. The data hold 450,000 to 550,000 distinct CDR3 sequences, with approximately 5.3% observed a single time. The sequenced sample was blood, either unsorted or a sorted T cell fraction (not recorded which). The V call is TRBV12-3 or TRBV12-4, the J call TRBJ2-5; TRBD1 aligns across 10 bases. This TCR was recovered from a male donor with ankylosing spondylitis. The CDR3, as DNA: TGTGCCAGCGGACAGGGGGGTGGAGAGACCCAGTACTTC. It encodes CASGQGGGETQYF.